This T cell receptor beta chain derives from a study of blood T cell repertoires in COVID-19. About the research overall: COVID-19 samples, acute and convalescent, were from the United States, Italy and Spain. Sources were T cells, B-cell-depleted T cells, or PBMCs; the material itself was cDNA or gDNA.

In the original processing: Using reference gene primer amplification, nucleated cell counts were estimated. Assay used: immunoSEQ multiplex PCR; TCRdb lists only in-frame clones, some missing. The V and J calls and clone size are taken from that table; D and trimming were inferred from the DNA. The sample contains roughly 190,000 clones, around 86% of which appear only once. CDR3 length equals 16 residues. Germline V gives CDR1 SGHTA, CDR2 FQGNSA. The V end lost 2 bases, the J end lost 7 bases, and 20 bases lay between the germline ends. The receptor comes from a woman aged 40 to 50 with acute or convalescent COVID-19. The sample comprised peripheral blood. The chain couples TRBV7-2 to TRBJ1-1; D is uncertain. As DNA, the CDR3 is TGTGCCAGCAGCTTAAAACCCCCGCTCCAGGTGGGTGAAGCTTTCTTT. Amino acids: CASSLKPPLQVGEAFF.